These T cell receptor beta chains were read from a single sample in a study of Tregs in tolerant kidney transplant recipients. Here immunoSEQ multiplex PCR was the method, and the copy in TCRdb shows in-frame clones only, minus some. Of 75,000 to 85,000 clones detected, under 95% appear once; the ten largest clones hold roughly 0.35%. Specimen: Tregs from blood, collected before the transplant. The receptors originated from a human donor who received a combined kidney and bone marrow transplant. Both conserved end residues are part of each CDR3. Fields, in order: V gene, clone size, J gene, D gene, CDR3 protein, CDR3 DNA. A D gene is named only where the DNA matches it firmly. Size is stated for part of the rows, as once, few or many counts, or as a class when the clone is expanded.

TRBV27	NA	TRBJ2-7	NA	CASSLSTSSYEQYF	TGTGCCAGCAGTTTATCAACATCATCCTACGAGCAGTACTTC
TRBV28	NA	TRBJ2-7	TRBD1	CASNDRASYEQYF	TGTGCCAGTAACGACAGGGCGTCCTACGAGCAGTACTTC
TRBV6-6	NA	TRBJ2-1	TRBD2	CASSRTSGANEQFF	TGTGCCAGCAGTCGGACTAGCGGGGCGAATGAGCAGTTCTTC
TRBV7-7	NA	TRBJ2-1	TRBD2	CASSLGLAAEQFF	TGTGCCAGCAGCCTTGGACTAGCGGCTGAGCAGTTCTTC
TRBV6-4	once	TRBJ2-6	NA	CASSSVSGANVLTF	TGTGCCAGCAGTTCCGTATCCGGGGCCAACGTCCTGACTTTC
TRBV5-4	NA	TRBJ2-7	TRBD2	CASSLKSGSTSAYEQYF	TGTGCCAGCAGCTTGAAGAGTGGTTCGACTAGCGCCTACGAGCAGTACTTC
TRBV6-5	NA	TRBJ1-1	NA	CASSFTLGITSTEAFF	TGTGCCAGCAGTTTTACGTTGGGAATTACGTCGACTGAAGCTTTCTTT
TRBV11-2	once	TRBJ1-1	NA	CASSLTENTEAFF	TGTGCCAGCAGCTTGACAGAGAACACTGAAGCTTTCTTT
TRBV5-1	NA	TRBJ2-1	NA	CAGSLDGRYNEQFF	TGCGCCGGCAGCTTGGACGGACGCTACAATGAGCAGTTCTTC
TRBV11-2	NA	TRBJ2-1	TRBD2	CASSLDRVGLAGSYEQFF	TGTGCCAGCAGCTTAGATAGGGTAGGGCTAGCGGGTAGTTATGAGCAGTTCTTC
TRBV7-9	once	TRBJ1-4	NA	CASSLAGGQNEKLFF	TGTGCCAGCAGCTTAGCCGGGGGCCAAAATGAAAAACTGTTTTTT
TRBV5-8	NA	TRBJ1-4	NA	CASSWKQAQNEKLFF	TGTGCCAGCAGCTGGAAACAGGCCCAGAATGAAAAACTGTTTTTT
TRBV5-1	NA	TRBJ2-7	TRBD2	CASSLGASSGRGYEQYF	TGCGCCAGCAGCTTGGGGGCCTCTAGCGGGAGAGGTTACGAGCAGTACTTC
TRBV10-3	few	TRBJ2-7	NA	CAISDPQRTAGQYF	TGTGCCATCAGTGACCCTCAGCGGACGGCCGGGCAGTACTTC
TRBV4-2	NA	TRBJ2-1	TRBD2	CASSQVFSGTRVFF	TGTGCCAGCAGCCAAGTATTCTCCGGGACTAGAGTGTTCTTC
TRBV5-1	NA	TRBJ2-5	TRBD1	CASSVLQGRETQYF	TGCGCCAGCAGCGTCCTACAGGGGAGAGAGACCCAGTACTTC
TRBV30	NA	TRBJ1-3	NA	CAWSPTNSGNTIYF	TGTGCCTGGAGTCCGACAAACTCTGGAAACACCATATATTTT
TRBV10-2	NA	TRBJ1-3	NA	CASSGAGLGNTIYF	TGCGCCAGCAGCGGGGCGGGGCTGGGAAACACCATATATTTT
TRBV29-1	NA	TRBJ2-4	NA	CSVALPENIQYF	TGCAGCGTCGCCCTACCTGAAAACATTCAGTACTTC
TRBV5-1	NA	TRBJ1-1	TRBD1	CASRETGANTEAFF	TGCGCCAGCAGGGAAACAGGGGCGAACACTGAAGCTTTCTTT
TRBV18	NA	TRBJ2-1	NA	CASSPGQVSSYNEQFF	TGTGCCAGCTCACCCGGGCAGGTTAGCTCCTACAATGAGCAGTTCTTC
TRBV28	NA	TRBJ2-7	NA	CASSLGREVDEQYF	TGTGCCAGCAGTTTAGGCAGAGAGGTCGACGAGCAGTACTTC
TRBV28	NA	TRBJ2-7	TRBD1	CASSPGTGEGEQYF	TGTGCCAGCAGTCCCGGGACAGGGGAAGGGGAGCAGTACTTC
TRBV5-8	NA	TRBJ1-1	NA	CASSPGTFLRGEAFF	TGTGCCAGCAGCCCCGGGACCTTTTTAAGGGGTGAAGCTTTCTTT
TRBV5-1	NA	TRBJ2-2	NA	CASSSAGLTNTGELFF	TGCGCCAGCAGCTCCGCGGGACTCACGAACACCGGGGAGCTGTTTTTT
TRBV30	NA	TRBJ2-2	NA	CAWKGSGELFF	TGTGCCTGGAAGGGGTCCGGGGAGCTGTTTTTT
TRBV5-4	NA	TRBJ2-1	TRBD2	CASSSGGRSSYNEQFF	TGTGCCAGCAGCTCCGGCGGGAGGAGCTCCTACAATGAGCAGTTCTTC
TRBV6-5	NA	TRBJ1-2	NA	CASSVGAGYGYTF	TGTGCCAGCAGTGTGGGGGCAGGCTATGGCTACACCTTC
TRBV5-1	NA	TRBJ2-7	TRBD2	CASSPGTSGRYEQYF	TGCGCCAGCAGCCCCGGGACTAGCGGGAGGTATGAGCAGTACTTC
TRBV5-6	few	TRBJ1-6	NA	CASSLGRGNSPLHF	TGTGCCAGCAGCTTGGGCAGGGGTAATTCACCCCTCCACTTT
TRBV30	NA	TRBJ2-1	TRBD2	CAWRGTSGRPGQFF	TGTGCCTGGAGGGGGACTAGCGGGAGACCGGGGCAGTTCTTC
TRBV5-5	NA	TRBJ2-5	TRBD1	CASSSGTALQGTQYF	TGTGCCAGCAGCTCCGGGACAGCGCTTCAAGGGACCCAGTACTTC
TRBV5-1	NA	TRBJ2-3	TRBD1	CASSASGTGGFGDTQYF	TGCGCCAGCAGCGCTTCCGGGACAGGGGGATTTGGGGATACGCAGTATTTT
TRBV2	NA	TRBJ2-2	NA	CASRLSGGELFF	TGTGCCAGCAGATTATCTGGCGGGGAGCTGTTTTTT
TRBV5-1	NA	TRBJ2-4	TRBD2	CASSFAGGSQNIQYF	TGCGCCAGCAGCTTCGCGGGAGGATCTCAAAACATTCAGTACTTC
TRBV7-9	NA	TRBJ2-3	NA	CASSLISLGSGTDTQYF	TGTGCCAGCAGCCTAATTTCCCTAGGGTCCGGCACAGATACGCAGTATTTT
TRBV6-1	NA	TRBJ1-1	NA	CASSEQENTEAFF	TGTGCCAGCAGTGAACAGGAGAACACTGAAGCTTTCTTT
TRBV11-2	NA	TRBJ2-7	TRBD1	CASSARTGGRYEQYF	TGTGCCAGCAGCGCGCGGACAGGGGGCCGCTACGAGCAGTACTTC